This T cell receptor (beta chain) was recovered during a study of T cells in Graves' hyperthyroidism and ophthalmopathy. A patient was excluded if there was uncontrolled infection, other autoimmune disease, pregnancy or lactation. The authors obtained PBMCs from about 9 ml of fresh peripheral blood. Researchers amplified the TCR beta CDR3 regions from RNA transcripts. Primed by the HTBI set, a first-round RT-PCR was run on the TCR CDR3. TCRdb fed the multiplex PCR reads into MiXCR, producing one record per CDR3 protein. The sample carries roughly 650,000 distinct CDR3 sequences, approximately 16% recorded once. This clonotype was observed many times. Its specificity is not known. V shed 2 bases and J 5 bases; nucleotides not matched to a gene: 14. The CDR3 covers 18 residues. Germline lookup yields CDR1 SGHRS and CDR2 YFSETQ. Whole-study results and caveats: Classification by a 13 V-J model distinguished ophthalmopathy from stable hyperthyroidism. Blood also showed most of the thyroid clonotypes that were expanded above 0.001.

This TCR derives from a woman aged 40 to 50 with Graves' ophthalmopathy. Sequencing used blood. The chain has TRBV5-1 and TRBJ2-7; TRBD2 matches 12 bases. CDR3 sequence: CASSLMGLAGGRPHEQYF. CDR3 nucleotides: TGCGCCAGCAGCTTAATGGGACTAGCGGGTGGACGTCCCCACGAGCAGTACTTC.